Listed here are 8 T cell receptor beta chains from one sample, sequenced in a study of T cells in Graves' hyperthyroidism and ophthalmopathy. RNA transcripts were the template for amplifying TCR beta CDR3 regions. The TCR CDR3 was amplified in a first-round RT-PCR using the HTBI primer set. TCRdb independently ran MiXCR on the multiplex PCR reads; one entry per CDR3 protein. Of 35,000 to 40,000 distinct CDR3 sequences listed, roughly 49% are singletons. The sequenced material came from blood. These receptors all stem from a woman between 45 and 65 years old with Graves' hyperthyroidism that later progressed to Graves' ophthalmopathy.

The chain combines TRBV11-2 with TRBJ2-7, with 8 bases fitting TRBD1. Looked up from germline, CDR1 is SGHAT and CDR2 is FQNNGV. Trimming at V came to 11 bases and at J to 2 bases, leaving 11 bases not matched to a gene. The CDR3 runs 14 residues. DNA of the CDR3: TGTGCCGGTCAAAGCAGGGGGCTGACCTACGAGCAGTACTTC. Protein product: CAGQSRGLTYEQYF.

For this clonotype: Germline and junction disagree at one end, which may indicate a read error. The chain couples TRBV12-3 or TRBV12-4 to TRBJ2-1, with D possibly matching TRBD2 (6 bases). CDR3 length equals 15 residues. The CDR3: CAGSCHSGAYNEQFF. For the CDR3, the DNA is TGTGCCGGCAGTTGCCACTCGGGAGCGTACAATGAGCAGTTCTTC.

This chain uses TRBV25-1 with TRBJ2-1; D ambiguous. This CDR3 has 11 amino acids. Trimming took 1 base from V and 6 from J, leaving 1 base between them. Germline CDR1 and CDR2: MGHDK and SYGVNS. For the CDR3, the DNA is TGTGCCAGCAGTGAATTCAATGAGCAGTTCTTC. As protein: CASSEFNEQFF.

V usage is TRBV9 and J usage is TRBJ2-5; D might be TRBD1 (6 bases). The CDR3 length is 14 residues. Germline-derived CDR1 and CDR2 are SGDLS and YYNGEE. V was pared by 4 bases and J by 3 bases, with 13 bases between. CDR3 nucleotide sequence: TGTGCCAGCAGCATAGAACAGGGAGAAGAGACCCAGTACTTC. This gives the protein CASSIEQGEETQYF.

The table lists this clonotype with many counts. The genes are TRBV19 and TRBJ2-5, with D possibly TRBD1 on 5 matching bases. V was clipped by 3 bases and J by 7 bases, with 9 bases between them. The CDR3 loop spans 12 amino acids. Germline V gene sequence: CDR1 LNHDA, CDR2 SQIVND (reference sequence). The CDR3 bases are TGTGCCAGTAGTATTGGAAGGGGGACCCAGTACTTC. Its translation is CASSIGRGTQYF.

The J gene is TRBJ2-1, the V gene TRBV20-1, with D maybe TRBD2 (6 bases). Between the trimmed V and J ends, which lost 6 bases and 2 bases, there was a span of 20 bases. CDR3 size: 16 residues. The germline V gene has CDR1 DFQATT and CDR2 SNEGSKA (reference sequence). The CDR3 loop reads CSAESLGGGTYNEQFF. The CDR3 bases are TGCAGTGCCGAATCTCTTGGAGGAGGGACCTACAATGAGCAGTTCTTC.

Many counts were recorded for this clonotype. The chain is built from TRBV5-4 and TRBJ2-7; D is perhaps TRBD2 (5 bases). The CDR3 is 13 residues long. V lost 4 bases and J 3 bases, leaving 11 bases between the germline ends. In germline, CDR1 is SGHNT, CDR2 YYREEE (reference sequence). This CDR3 reads CASSDPADYEQYF. CDR3 sequence (DNA): TGTGCCAGCAGCGACCCAGCGGACTACGAGCAGTACTTC.

There are many counts of this clonotype. This chain uses TRBV19 with TRBJ1-1; no clear D gene. Germline V CDR1 and CDR2: LNHDA, SQIVND (reference sequence). Trimming left V 8 bases short and J 0 bases short, with 10 bases between. This CDR3 has 13 amino acids. In DNA, the CDR3 is TGTGCCAGTTCTACCAGTTTGAACACTGAAGCTTTCTTT. Amino acid sequence: CASSTSLNTEAFF.